This paragraph covers one T cell receptor beta chain sequence. This sample was taken from a study of blood T cell repertoires in COVID-19. Study information: Specimens from acute and convalescent COVID-19 originated in the United States, Italy and Spain. PBMCs, B-cell-depleted T cells, or T cells provided the cDNA or gDNA that made up the material.

Original processing notes: Estimation of nucleated cell counts relied on the amplification of reference gene primers. Measured with immunoSEQ multiplex PCR; TCRdb has only the in-frame clones, and not every one. V, J and clone size were drawn from that table, and D and trimming were deduced from the DNA. The sample has 250,000 to 350,000 clones, nearly 90% seen once; the top ten hold around 4.5%. Assignments of participants to cohorts depended upon their own reported clinical history. The clonotype originates from a woman aged 18-30 years with acute COVID-19. Material for sequencing was PBMCs or T cells enriched from blood (not recorded which).

The CDR3 sequence is CASSGTGSIYGYTF. The CDR3 bases are TGTGCCAGCAGTGGTACAGGGTCTATCTATGGCTACACCTTC. This chain joins TRBV25-1 and TRBJ1-2; TRBD1 is a possible D gene (6 bases). CDR3 size: 14 residues. V was trimmed by 4 bases and J by 4 bases, leaving 13 bases between them. Germline V lookup: CDR1 MGHDK, CDR2 SYGVNS.